A single sample gave rise to the 15 T cell receptor beta chains below, sequenced in a study of CDR3 diversity in severe acne. One entry per CDR3 protein results from TCRdb running MiXCR on the PCR reads. The sample contains under 100,000 distinct CDR3 sequences, 45% to 55% of which appear only once. The sequenced material came from blood. All receptors derive from a male donor in good health, serving as a control.

Details on this clonotype: One junction end disagrees with the germline gene, perhaps due to a read error. The chain has TRBV30 and TRBJ1-1, with a possible D match to TRBD1 (6 bases). In germline, CDR1 is GTSNPN, CDR2 SVGIG (reference sequence). This CDR3 is 14 amino acids long. The CDR3 DNA follows: TGTGCCTGGAGCAGAACAGGGCCGGGCACTGAAGCTCTCTTT. Its translation: CAWSRTGPGTEALF.

The rearrangement uses TRBV7-6 and TRBJ1-2, with D unresolved. This CDR3 contains 11 residues. The germline CDR1 and CDR2 sequences are SGHVS and FNYEAQ. Trimming took off 1 base at V and 8 bases at J, with 5 bases between the two ends. Here the CDR3 reads CASSLDWGYTF. CDR3 bases: TGTGCCAGCAGCTTAGACTGGGGCTACACCTTC. Using reference TRBV7-6 and TRBJ1-2 for the parts outside the CDR3, the full variable domain is GAGVSQSPRYKVTKRGQDVALRCDPISGHVSLYWYRQALGQGPEFLTYFNYEAQQDKSGLPNDRFSAERPEGSISTLTIQRTEQRDSAMYRCASSLDWGYTFGSGTRLTVV.

The chain recombines TRBV7-2 with TRBJ2-5; no definite D call. This CDR3 is 17 amino acids long. V dropped 5 bases and J dropped 1 base, with 20 bases sitting between them. The germline V gene has CDR1 SGHTA and CDR2 FQGNSA. This chain's CDR3 is CASSRLLGEPPQETQYF. In DNA, the CDR3 is TGTGCCAGCAGCCGCCTCCTAGGTGAACCCCCCCAAGAGACCCAGTACTTC.

This clonotype was recorded many times. This rearrangement joins TRBV19 to TRBJ1-5; a weak D match, TRBD1 (5 bases). Trimming shortened V by 4 bases and J by 7 bases, and 8 bases separated the two germline ends. Germline V CDR1 and CDR2: LNHDA, SQIVND (reference sequence). The CDR3 has 12 residues. The chain's CDR3 is CASSTGDQPQHF. The CDR3 coding sequence is TGTGCCAGTAGTACCGGGGACCAGCCCCAGCATTTT.

This clonotype was seen a single time. The chain links TRBV7-3 to TRBJ2-2, with no clear D. CDR3 size: 11 residues. In germline, CDR1 is SGHTA, CDR2 FQGTGA. V was shortened by 4 bases and J by 8 bases, with 5 bases between the two germline ends. CDR3 sequence (DNA): TGTGCCAGCAGCTCGATAGGGGAGCTGTTTTTT. It translates to CASSSIGELFF. Variable domain in full (rest from reference TRBV7-3 and TRBJ2-2): GAGVSQTPSNKVTEKGKYVELRCDPISGHTALYWYRQSLGQGPEFLIYFQGTGAADDSGLPNDRFFAVRPEGSVSTLKIQRTERGDSAVYLCASSSIGELFFGEGSRLTVL.

The chain couples TRBV15 to TRBJ2-7, with 9 bases that match TRBD1. CDR3 length: 15 residues. Germline lookup yields CDR1 LNHNV and CDR2 YYDKDF (reference sequence). V trimming: 3 bases; J trimming: 0 bases; junction bases outside the gene matches: 3. Written as DNA, the CDR3 is TGTGCCACCAGCAGTAGGGGACAGGGCTCCTACGAGCAGTACTTC. Amino acid sequence: CATSSRGQGSYEQYF.

The rearrangement links TRBV20-1 to TRBJ1-1; 9 positions match TRBD1. The V gene end was trimmed by 6 bases and the J gene end by 11 bases; junction bases not matched to a gene: 16. CDR1 DFQATT and CDR2 SNEGSKA come from the germline V gene (reference sequence). The CDR3 consists of 14 residues. CDR3 residues: CSATQGALGDGAFF. In DNA, the CDR3 is TGCAGTGCCACACAGGGGGCGCTAGGTGATGGCGCTTTCTTT.

This clonotype was counted a few times. J is TRBJ2-7 and V is TRBV5-1, with D possibly TRBD1 on 5 matching bases. The CDR3 length is 15 residues. The germline gives CDR1 SGHRS, CDR2 YFSETQ. V was pared by 0 bases and J by 0 bases, with 10 bases between. The CDR3 protein is CASSLELGVSYEQYF. In nucleotides, the CDR3 is TGCGCCAGCAGCTTGGAGCTAGGGGTCTCCTACGAGCAGTACTTC. Complete variable domain (other parts from reference TRBV5-1 and TRBJ2-7): KAGVTQTPRYLIKTRGQQVTLSCSPISGHRSVSWYQQTPGQGLQFLFEYFSETQRNKGNFPGRFSGRQFSNSRSEMNVSTLELGDSALYLCASSLELGVSYEQYFGPGTRLTVT.

This clonotype was picked up a small number of times. The chain combines TRBV29-1 with TRBJ2-7; 10 bases match TRBD1. Germline assignment: CDR1 SQVTM and CDR2 ANQGSEA. J was trimmed by 1 base and V by 7 bases; bases with no gene match: 13. The CDR3 runs 16 residues. The CDR3 region has the DNA TGCAGCGCCTCCGGGACAGGGGACCTAACTTCCTACGAGCAGTACTTC. It specifies CSASGTGDLTSYEQYF.

On this clonotype itself: Given the absence of the conserved phenylalanine or tryptophan at the CDR3 end, a read error is likely. The chain is built from TRBV11-2 and TRBJ1-2, with a weak D call TRBD1 (5 bases). CDR3 length: 12 amino acids. Trimming stripped 8 bases from V and 8 bases from J, with 15 bases between. CDR1 SGHAT and CDR2 FQNNGV come from the germline V gene. This chain's CDR3 is CASDKQGGGYTS. DNA for the CDR3: TGTGCCAGCGACAAGCAGGGAGGGGGCTACACCTCC.

A note on this clonotype: A clone one base away is much larger, so this may be a read error. V usage is TRBV10-1 and J usage is TRBJ2-7; unclear D gene. V lost 3 bases to trimming and J lost 0 bases, with 9 bases between them. The CDR3 extends over 14 amino acids. Germline V gives CDR1 WNHNN, CDR2 SYGVQD (reference sequence). Here the CDR3 reads CASSDEGPSYEQYF. The CDR3 region has the DNA TGCGCCAGCAGTGATGAAGGGCCCTCCTACGAGCAGTACTTC.

The rearrangement links TRBV20-1 to TRBJ2-7; D tentatively reads TRBD1 or TRBD2 (6 bases each). The germline V gene has CDR1 DFQATT and CDR2 SNEGSKA (reference sequence). V lost 8 bases, J lost 6 bases, and 17 bases lay in between. The CDR3 contains 12 residues. CDR3 nucleotides: TGCAGTTTTTCAGTGGGGGGCCGCGAGCAGTACTTC. It translates to CSFSVGGREQYF.

This rearrangement joins TRBV5-5 to TRBJ2-2, with D tentatively TRBD1 (5 bases). CDR3 length equals 14 residues. Germline values: CDR1 SGHKS, CDR2 YYEKEE (reference sequence). The V end lost 2 bases, the J end lost 2 bases, and 7 bases lay between the germline ends. The CDR3 coding sequence is TGTGCCAGCAGCTTAAGGGGAAACACCGGGGAGCTGTTTTTT. It specifies CASSLRGNTGELFF. Full variable domain (remainder filled in from reference TRBV5-5 and TRBJ2-2): DAGVTQSPTHLIKTRGQQVTLRCSPISGHKSVSWYQQVLGQGPQFIFQYYEKEERGRGNFPDRFSARQFPNYSSELNVNALLLGDSALYLCASSLRGNTGELFFGEGSRLTVL.

About this clonotype itself: At one boundary the junction diverges from the germline segment, which might be a read error. The rearrangement uses TRBV20-1 and TRBJ2-7; 9 bases agree with TRBD2. Germline V lookup: CDR1 DFQATT, CDR2 SNEGSKA (reference sequence). This CDR3 spans 14 amino acids. CDR3 sequence (DNA): TGCAGAGCTAGGACTAGCGCGATCTCCTACGAGCAGTACTTC. As protein: CRARTSAISYEQYF.

V usage is TRBV24-1 and J usage is TRBJ2-5; D is unclear. V was trimmed by 7 bases and J by 1 base, leaving 9 bases between them. The CDR3 has 13 residues. The V gene's germline CDR1 is KGHDR and CDR2 SFDVKD. CDR3 coding DNA: TGTGCCACCAGCCTCGGGTTCCAAGAGACCCAGTACTTC. Protein product: CATSLGFQETQYF.